Listed below are T cell receptor beta chains from one sample, sequenced in a study of blood T cell repertoires in COVID-19. Measured with immunoSEQ multiplex PCR; TCRdb has only the in-frame clones, and not every one. Of approximately 100,000 clones in the sample, about 85% were seen once. The material sequenced was peripheral blood. The receptors were sampled from a middle-aged man in a cohort sampled during active COVID-19. Both conserved end residues are part of each CDR3. The order of the fields is V gene, CDR3 protein.

V gene: TRBV11-3; CDR3 protein: CASSPPSPGLAGSEQFF
V gene: TRBV9; CDR3 protein: CASSVVLTDTQYF
V gene: TRBV5-5; CDR3 protein: CASSLWDRLGEQYF
V gene: TRBV5-1; CDR3 protein: CASTTGLAVQETQYF
V gene: TRBV4-1; CDR3 protein: CASSARTGRNQPQHF
V gene: TRBV6-1; CDR3 protein: CASSEDRRQTGELFF
V gene: TRBV27; CDR3 protein: CASSLLGVYYGYTF
V gene: TRBV6-5; CDR3 protein: CATARGGTGDTQYF
V gene: TRBV2; CDR3 protein: CASSLDFASGQPQHF
V gene: TRBV3-1/TRBV3-2; CDR3 protein: CASSPQTSGRRFSSTDTQYF
V gene: TRBV6-2/TRBV6-3; CDR3 protein: CASSYPSMRGGTQETQYF
V gene: TRBV6-6; CDR3 protein: CASSRDGGSRETQYF
V gene: TRBV11-2; CDR3 protein: CASSLPDPWGENEKLFF
V gene: TRBV18; CDR3 protein: CASSPDGAGNTIYF
V gene: TRBV9; CDR3 protein: CASSVGTGNTEAFF
V gene: TRBV27; CDR3 protein: CASRGGSSYNSPLHF
V gene: TRBV11-2; CDR3 protein: CASSLLPTGNTEAFF
V gene: TRBV5-6; CDR3 protein: CASSLIAGGFEQFF
V gene: TRBV6-1; CDR3 protein: CASSAAGGYGYTF
V gene: TRBV27; CDR3 protein: CASSLLFPGQSNSPLHF
V gene: TRBV3-1/TRBV3-2; CDR3 protein: CASSQAGTSYNEQFF
V gene: TRBV11-3; CDR3 protein: CASSLAGGFNEQFF
V gene: TRBV2; CDR3 protein: CASGGTGTGDEKLFF
V gene: TRBV9; CDR3 protein: CASSPSRNTIYF
V gene: TRBV23-1; CDR3 protein: CASSHRQTSQETQYF